A single sample is the source of the 17 T cell receptor delta chains below, sequenced in a study of Vδ1+ human thymocytes. No cognate antigen is known for these TCRs. Whole-study results and caveats: In the thymus, TRG and TRD repertoires looked highly polyclonal with Gaussian CDR3 lengths.

Sequences come from RNA converted to cDNA by reverse transcription. Pooled V-gene forward primers with one constant-region reverse primer generated the CDR3 amplicons by multiplex PCR. TCRdb re-called the multiplex PCR reads with CATT. The data contain around 76,000 delta-chain clones, 30% to 45% of them seen just once; the ten biggest clones take up approximately 0.3%. Material: Vdelta1+ gamma-delta thymocytes from the thymus. Documented subset: FACS-sorted CD3+ TCRalphabeta- TCRVdelta1+ TCRVdelta2- thymocytes. All receptors come from a boy under two years old who had congenital heart surgery.

This chain uses TRDV1 with TRDJ1; 13 positions agree with TRDD3. The V gene end was trimmed by 0 bases and the J gene end by 6 bases; junction bases not matched to a gene: 28. This CDR3 has 24 residues. Germline CDR1 reads TSWWSYY; CDR2 reads QGS. DNA for the CDR3: TGTGCTCTTGGGGAACTAGCTTCCTTTGCTGGCGGCGCATTGACTGGGGGATACGCCAATAAACTCATCTTT. Residues: CALGELASFAGGALTGGYANKLIF.

This clone showed up just a few times. The V call is TRDV1, the J call TRDJ1, with 7 bases matching TRDD3. Per the germline V gene, CDR1 is TSWWSYY and CDR2 is QGS. J was trimmed by 2 bases and V by 0 bases; bases with no gene match: 18. The CDR3 has 20 amino acids. The CDR3 DNA sequence: TGTGCTCTTGGGGAACTAGTGGGGGACACGTCCCAAATGCCAACCGATAAACTCATCTTT. The encoded protein is CALGELVGDTSQMPTDKLIF.

The J gene is TRDJ1, the V gene TRDV1; 10 positions agree with TRDD3. V lost 0 bases, J lost 0 bases, and 13 bases stayed unmatched. The CDR3 is made up of 20 amino acids. Germline loops: CDR1 TSWWSYY, CDR2 QGS. The CDR3: CALGELSTGWGITNTDKLIF. The CDR3 coding sequence is TGTGCTCTTGGGGAACTTTCGACCGGCTGGGGGATAACCAACACCGATAAACTCATCTTT.

This rearrangement joins TRDV1 to TRDJ1, with D perhaps matching TRDD3 (5 bases). The CDR3 loop spans 22 amino acids. CDR1 and CDR2 (germline): TSWWSYY, QGS. V lost 5 bases, J lost 3 bases, and 37 bases lay in between. The CDR3 protein is CALGPSGVPRPWGRCCADKLIF. CDR3 bases: TGTGCTCTTGGGCCCAGCGGTGTCCCACGTCCTTGGGGACGATGTTGCGCCGATAAACTCATCTTT.

This clone was counted only a few times. One base away lies a much larger clone, so this may be a sequencing read error. V and J are TRDV2 and TRDJ1; D is ambiguous. Germline V gives CDR1 GEAIGNYY, CDR2 EKD. This CDR3 is built from 16 residues. The DNA for the CDR3 is TGTGCCCGTGACACCGGCTGGACTTACTGCACCGATAAACTCATCTTT. Translation: CARDTGWTYCTDKLIF.

This chain connects TRDV1 to TRDJ1; D is perhaps TRDD2 (5 bases). V lost 0 bases and J 0 bases, leaving 26 bases between the germline ends. The germline CDR1 and CDR2 sequences are TSWWSYY and QGS. The CDR3 covers 21 residues. CDR3 sequence (DNA): TGTGCTCTTGGGGAACTCCCCCCCCCCCGAGGGGCCCTACCGTACACCGATAAACTCATCTTT. It encodes CALGELPPPRGALPYTDKLIF.

In this sample, this clone turned up many times. Other DNA variants within this sample encode the same CDR3. V is TRDV2 and J is TRDJ3, with TRDD3 identical over 13 bases. This CDR3 spans 20 amino acids. Germline CDR1 reads GEAIGNYY; CDR2 reads EKD. V lost 0 bases to trimming and J lost 4 bases; unmatched junction nucleotides: 8. The CDR3 coding sequence is TGTGCCTGTGACACCGAGGAACTGGGGGATACGACTTGGGACACCCGACAGATGTTTTTC. This sequence encodes CACDTEELGDTTWDTRQMFF.

J is TRDJ1 and V is TRDV1, with D possibly TRDD3 on 6 matching bases. Germline CDR1 and CDR2: TSWWSYY and QGS. CDR3 length: 19 amino acids. V was cut by 3 bases and J by 8 bases, with 31 bases left in between. CDR3 loop: CALGDDTLGDRQIGVKLIF. The CDR3 bases are TGTGCTCTTGGGGACGACACGCTTGGGGATCGCCAAATTGGGGTGAAACTCATCTTT.

The chain employs TRDV1 and TRDJ1; perhaps TRDD3 as D (5 bases). The CDR3 runs 21 residues. V was clipped by 3 bases and J by 0 bases, with 29 bases between them. The V gene's germline CDR1 is TSWWSYY and CDR2 QGS. As DNA, the CDR3 is TGTGCTCTTGGGGAGGAGTTTGTAACTACGTCTATAGGGGACAACACCGATAAACTCATCTTT. Amino acid sequence: CALGEEFVTTSIGDNTDKLIF.

This clone showed up just a few times. The chain joins TRDV1 to TRDJ1, with 8 bases fitting TRDD3. The CDR3 sequence is 14 residues long. The germline gives CDR1 TSWWSYY, CDR2 QGS. The V gene end was trimmed by 10 bases and the J gene end by 0 bases; junction bases not matched to a gene: 7. The CDR3 DNA reads TGTGCTCATAAAGGGATACGCCACACCGATAAACTCATCTTT. Translated: CAHKGIRHTDKLIF.

This clone occurred a few times. This chain connects TRDV2 to TRDJ1; 11 nucleotides align to TRDD3. The CDR3 sequence is 17 residues long. The germline CDR1 and CDR2 sequences are GEAIGNYY and EKD. J was trimmed by 0 bases and V by 0 bases; bases with no gene match: 5. The CDR3 DNA reads as TGTGCCTGTGACACCTGGGGGATACGGGCTTACACCGATAAACTCATCTTT. Translation: CACDTWGIRAYTDKLIF.

This clone was seen only once. The V gene is TRDV1, the J gene TRDJ1, with D possibly being TRDD2 (9 bases). The V and J ends lost 3 bases and 0 bases respectively, with 35 bases between them. Germline assignment: CDR1 TSWWSYY and CDR2 QGS. This CDR3 comprises 23 residues. CDR3: CALGDRPFLQELGEVGYTDKLIF. The CDR3 DNA follows: TGTGCTCTTGGGGACCGACCCTTCCTACAGGAGCTGGGGGAAGTAGGGTACACCGATAAACTCATCTTT.

The table lists this clone with a few counts. Additional DNA sequences in this sample encode the identical CDR3. The rearrangement joins TRDV1 to TRDJ1; D not certain. The CDR3 has 13 residues. Germline CDR1 and CDR2: TSWWSYY and QGS. V lost 2 bases and J 2 bases, leaving 6 bases between the germline ends. Here the CDR3 DNA reads TGTGCTCTTGGGGAATGTTGTACCGATAAACTCATCTTT. Amino acids: CALGECCTDKLIF.

V and J are TRDV1 and TRDJ1, with TRDD3 identical over 8 bases. Per germline, CDR1 TSWWSYY and CDR2 QGS. The CDR3 consists of 19 residues. J lost 0 bases, V lost 5 bases, and 17 bases had no gene match. CDR3 residues: CALGQAGHWGGSYTDKLIF. As DNA, the CDR3 is TGTGCTCTTGGGCAAGCGGGGCACTGGGGGGGTAGTTACACCGATAAACTCATCTTT.

This clone showed up just once. One base away lies a much larger clone, so this may be a sequencing read error. The rearrangement uses TRDV2 and TRDJ1, with 12 bases identical to TRDD3. CDR1 is GEAIGNYY, CDR2 EKD, per germline. The CDR3 loop spans 18 amino acids. V lost 5 bases and J lost 3; bases outside the gene matches: 15. The CDR3 DNA reads as TGTGCCTGTGCCCCACCTTCCTCTGGGGGATACGCGGCCGATAAACTCATCTTT. Amino acid sequence: CACAPPSSGGYAADKLIF.

This clone has a handful of counts. The junction departs from germline at one end; a sequencing error may be responsible. This chain uses TRDV1 with TRDJ1, with TRDD3 matching over 10 bases. Germline CDR1 is TSWWSYY and CDR2 is QGS. The CDR3 has 21 amino acids. CDR3 sequence (DNA): TGTGCTCTTGGGCAACTCCCCCTCCCGGGGCGTGGGGGATACAGGGACGATAAACTCATCTTT. Translated: CALGQLPLPGRGGYRDDKLIF.

Comments on this clone: This same CDR3 is encoded by further DNA sequences in the sample. The chain combines TRDV1 with TRDJ1; TRDD3 might be the D (6 bases). The germline V gene has CDR1 TSWWSYY and CDR2 QGS. CDR3 length equals 17 residues. The ends were cut back, 2 bases at V and 2 bases at J, with 18 bases in the middle. Here the CDR3 reads CALGEKYLGDRTDKLIF. CDR3 bases: TGTGCTCTTGGGGAAAAGTATCTTGGGGATCGGACCGATAAACTCATCTTT.